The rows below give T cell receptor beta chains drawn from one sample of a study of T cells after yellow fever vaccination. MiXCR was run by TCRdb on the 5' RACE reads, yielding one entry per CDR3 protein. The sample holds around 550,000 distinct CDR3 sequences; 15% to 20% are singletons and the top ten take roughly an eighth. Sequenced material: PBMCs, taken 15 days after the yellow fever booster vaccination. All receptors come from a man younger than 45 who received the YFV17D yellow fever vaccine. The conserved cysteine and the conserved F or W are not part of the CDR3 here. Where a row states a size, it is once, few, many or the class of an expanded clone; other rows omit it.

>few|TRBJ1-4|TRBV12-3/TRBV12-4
ASSSKNEKLF
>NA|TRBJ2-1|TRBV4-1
ASSQHPPGGGYNEQF
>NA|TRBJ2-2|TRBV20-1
SAADGNTGELF
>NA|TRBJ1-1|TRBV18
ASSPRDWGTEAF
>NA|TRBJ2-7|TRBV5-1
ASSPGVTRTYEQY
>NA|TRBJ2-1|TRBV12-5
ASGLDGSYNEQF
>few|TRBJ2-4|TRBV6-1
ASSNLAGRADIQY
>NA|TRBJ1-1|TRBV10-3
AITSGANTEAF
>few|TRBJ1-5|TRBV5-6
ASSARREYSNQPQH
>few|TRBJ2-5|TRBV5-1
ASSSGQIFETQY
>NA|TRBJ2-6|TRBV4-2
ASGPRDLYSGANVLT
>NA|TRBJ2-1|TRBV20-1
SAPRTSGNEQF
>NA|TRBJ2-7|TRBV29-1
SVVQSSYEQY
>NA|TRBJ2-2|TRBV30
AWSAAGVRTGELF
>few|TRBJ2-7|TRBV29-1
SVVGGHLREQY
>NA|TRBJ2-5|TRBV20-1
SASHVREQETQY
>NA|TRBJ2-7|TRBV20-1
SASRGDDGQY
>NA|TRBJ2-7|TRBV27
ASQRGVEQY
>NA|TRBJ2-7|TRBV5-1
ASSQNTYEQY
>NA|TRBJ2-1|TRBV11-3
ASSANLAGGLNEQF
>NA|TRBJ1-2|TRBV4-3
ASSQELVNYGYT
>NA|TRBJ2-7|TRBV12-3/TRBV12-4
ASRSDSLSSYEQY